This TCR beta chain was sequenced for a study of technical replicates of blood from four donors. The CDR3 contains 16 residues. Germline-derived CDR1 and CDR2 are MDHEN and SYDVKM. The V gene lost 6 bases and the J gene lost 0 bases, with 12 bases spanning the gap. TCRdb's table, derived via immunoSEQ multiplex PCR, lists solely in-frame clones and lacks some. This sample has 95,000 or so clones; approximately 95% occur once, and the top ten carry around 0.35%. The specimen sequenced was T cells isolated from PBMCs. V gene TRBV28 combines with J gene TRBJ2-6; D perhaps matches TRBD2 (6 bases). The clonotype comes from a human donor in good health. The CDR3 reads CASRDAGSSGANVLTF. CDR3 bases: TGTGCCAGCAGAGATGCGGGATCCTCTGGGGCCAACGTCCTGACTTTC.